Included here is one T cell receptor beta chain sequence, with context. Its specificity is not known. The authors reverse transcribed all of the isolated RNA, so sequencing captured expressed TCRB transcripts. Sequenced by immunoSEQ multiplex PCR; TCRdb stores in-frame clones only, minus some. The sample gives roughly 290,000 clones, 15% of which show up once; roughly 0.015% is in the top ten. V lost 2 bases, J lost 0 bases, and 8 bases lay in between. The CDR3 runs 14 residues. Germline CDR1 reads MDHEN; CDR2 reads SYDVKM. This entry comes from a study of beta chain features in type 1 diabetes. Study results and limitations: In cDNA sequencing, cells with high TCR expression could be over-represented. Patients' naive, central memory and regulatory TCRB repertoires appeared more alike than those of healthy donors. More deletions and fewer insertions at VDJ junctions were seen in type 1 diabetes patients. Researchers report that Type 1 diabetes patients had moderately but significantly shorter TCRB CDR3s across all four CD4+ subsets.

This chain connects TRBV28 to TRBJ2-7, with TRBD1 as a possible D gene (6 bases). The sequence derives from a young man with type 1 diabetes. Sequencing was performed on naive CD4+ T cells from blood. CDR3 DNA sequence: TGTGCCAGCAGTTTAACAGGGACCTCCTACGAGCAGTACTTC. Translation gives CASSLTGTSYEQYF.